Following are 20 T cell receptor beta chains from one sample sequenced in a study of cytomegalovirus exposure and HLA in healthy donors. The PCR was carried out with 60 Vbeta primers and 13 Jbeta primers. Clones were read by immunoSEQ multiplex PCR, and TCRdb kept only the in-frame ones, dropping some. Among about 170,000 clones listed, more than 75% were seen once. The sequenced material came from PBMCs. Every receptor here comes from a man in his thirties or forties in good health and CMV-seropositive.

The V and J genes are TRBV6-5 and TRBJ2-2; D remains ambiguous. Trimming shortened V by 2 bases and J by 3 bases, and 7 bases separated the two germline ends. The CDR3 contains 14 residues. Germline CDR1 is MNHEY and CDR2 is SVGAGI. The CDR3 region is CASSYLSHTGELFF. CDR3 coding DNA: TGTGCCAGCAGTTACCTTAGCCACACCGGGGAGCTGTTTTTT.

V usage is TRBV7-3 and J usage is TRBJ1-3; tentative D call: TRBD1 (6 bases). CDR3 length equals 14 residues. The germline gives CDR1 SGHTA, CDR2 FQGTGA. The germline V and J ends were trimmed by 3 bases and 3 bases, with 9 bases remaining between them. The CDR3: CASSFDRNGNTIYF. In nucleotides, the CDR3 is TGTGCCAGCAGCTTTGACAGGAATGGAAACACCATATATTTT.

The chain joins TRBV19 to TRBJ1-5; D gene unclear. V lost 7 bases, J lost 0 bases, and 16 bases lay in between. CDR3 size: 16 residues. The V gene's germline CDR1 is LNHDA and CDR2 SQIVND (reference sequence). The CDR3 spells CASISSNRYSNQPQHF. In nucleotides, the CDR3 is TGTGCCAGTATATCCTCCAACAGATATAGCAATCAGCCCCAGCATTTT.

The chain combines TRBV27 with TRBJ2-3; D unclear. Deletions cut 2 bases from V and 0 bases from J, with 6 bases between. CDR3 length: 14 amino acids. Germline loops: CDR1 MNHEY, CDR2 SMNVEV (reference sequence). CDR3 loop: CASSLAASTDTQYF. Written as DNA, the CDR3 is TGTGCCAGCAGTTTAGCGGCTAGCACAGATACGCAGTATTTT.

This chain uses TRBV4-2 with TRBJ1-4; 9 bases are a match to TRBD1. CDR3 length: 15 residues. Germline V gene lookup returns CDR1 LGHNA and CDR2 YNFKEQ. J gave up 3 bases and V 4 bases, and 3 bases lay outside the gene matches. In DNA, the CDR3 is TGTGCCAGCAGCCGAGACAGGGGGTCTAATGAAAAACTGTTTTTT. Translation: CASSRDRGSNEKLFF.

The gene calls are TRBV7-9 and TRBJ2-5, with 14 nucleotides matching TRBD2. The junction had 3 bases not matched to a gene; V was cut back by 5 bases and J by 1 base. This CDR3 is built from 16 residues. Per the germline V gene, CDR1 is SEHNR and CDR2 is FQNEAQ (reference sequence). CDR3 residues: CASSPGLAGGQETQYF. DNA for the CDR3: TGTGCCAGCAGCCCAGGACTAGCGGGAGGCCAAGAGACCCAGTACTTC.

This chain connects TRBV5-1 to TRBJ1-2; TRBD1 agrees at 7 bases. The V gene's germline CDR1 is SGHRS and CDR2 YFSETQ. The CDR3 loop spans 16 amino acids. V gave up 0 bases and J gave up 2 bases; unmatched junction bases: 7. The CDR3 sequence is CASSLGTGGGNYGYTF. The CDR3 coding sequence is TGCGCCAGCAGCTTGGGGACAGGTGGCGGAAACTATGGCTACACCTTC.

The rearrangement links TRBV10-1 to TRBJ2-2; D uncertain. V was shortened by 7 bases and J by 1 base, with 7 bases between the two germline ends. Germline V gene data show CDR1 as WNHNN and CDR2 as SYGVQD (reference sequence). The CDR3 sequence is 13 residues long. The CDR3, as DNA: TGCGCCAGCATGGGCCGGAACACCGGGGAGCTGTTTTTT. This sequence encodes CASMGRNTGELFF.

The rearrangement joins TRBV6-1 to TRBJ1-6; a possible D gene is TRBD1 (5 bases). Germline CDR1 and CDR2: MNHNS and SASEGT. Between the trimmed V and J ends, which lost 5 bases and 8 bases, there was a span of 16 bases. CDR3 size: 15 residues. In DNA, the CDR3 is TGTGCCAGCAGTCAGGGACTCCTCGCAGATTCACCCCTCCACTTT. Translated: CASSQGLLADSPLHF.

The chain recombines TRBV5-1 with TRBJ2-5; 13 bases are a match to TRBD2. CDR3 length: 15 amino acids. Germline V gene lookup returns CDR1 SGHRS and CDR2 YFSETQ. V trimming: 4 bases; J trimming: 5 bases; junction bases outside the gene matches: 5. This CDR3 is CASSIGLAGVETQYF. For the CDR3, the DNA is TGCGCCAGCAGCATAGGACTAGCGGGAGTTGAGACCCAGTACTTC.

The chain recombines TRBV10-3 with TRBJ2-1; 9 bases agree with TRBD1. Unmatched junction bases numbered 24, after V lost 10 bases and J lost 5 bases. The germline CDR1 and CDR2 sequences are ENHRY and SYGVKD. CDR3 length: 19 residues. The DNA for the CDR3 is TGTGCCACCCAAACCAGGTTCCGCCTAACAGGGGGCCCCCACAATGAGCAGTTCTTC. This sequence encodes CATQTRFRLTGGPHNEQFF.

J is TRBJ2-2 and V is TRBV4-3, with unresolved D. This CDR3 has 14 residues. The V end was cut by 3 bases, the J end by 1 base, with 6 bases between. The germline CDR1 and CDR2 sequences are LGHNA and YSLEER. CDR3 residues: CASSHGRNTGELFF. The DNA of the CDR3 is TGCGCCAGCAGCCATGGGCGGAACACCGGGGAGCTGTTTTTT.

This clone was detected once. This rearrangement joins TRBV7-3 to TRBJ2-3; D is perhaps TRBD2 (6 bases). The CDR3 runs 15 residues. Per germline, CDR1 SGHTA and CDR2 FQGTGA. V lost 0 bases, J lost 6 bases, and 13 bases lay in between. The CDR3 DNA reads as TGTGCCAGCAGCTTAACGTGGGGGGAGAGGGATACGCAGTATTTT. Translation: CASSLTWGERDTQYF. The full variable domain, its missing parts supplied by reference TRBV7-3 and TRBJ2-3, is GAGVSQTPSNKVTEKGKYVELRCDPISGHTALYWYRQSLGQGPEFLIYFQGTGAADDSGLPNDRFFAVRPEGSVSTLKIQRTERGDSAVYLCASSLTWGERDTQYFGPGTRLTVL.

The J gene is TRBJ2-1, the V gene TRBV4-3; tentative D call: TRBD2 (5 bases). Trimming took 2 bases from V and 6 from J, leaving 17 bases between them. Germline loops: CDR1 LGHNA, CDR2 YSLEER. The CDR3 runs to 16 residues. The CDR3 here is CASSQSRDLTRNEQFF. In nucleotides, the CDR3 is TGCGCCAGCAGCCAATCCCGGGATTTAACCCGCAATGAGCAGTTCTTC.

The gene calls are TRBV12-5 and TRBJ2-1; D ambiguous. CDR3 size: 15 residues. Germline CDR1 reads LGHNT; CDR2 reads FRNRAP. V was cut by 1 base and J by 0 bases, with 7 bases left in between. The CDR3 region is CASGLGQASYNEQFF. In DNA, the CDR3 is TGTGCTAGTGGTTTGGGGCAGGCCTCCTACAATGAGCAGTTCTTC.

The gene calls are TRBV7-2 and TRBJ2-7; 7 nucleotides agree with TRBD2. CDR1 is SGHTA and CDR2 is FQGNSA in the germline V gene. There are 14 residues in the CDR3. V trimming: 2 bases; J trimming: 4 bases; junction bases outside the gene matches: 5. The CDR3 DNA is TGTGCCAGCAGCTTAAGGGAGGGACCTTACGAGCAGTACGTC. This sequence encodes CASSLREGPYEQYV.

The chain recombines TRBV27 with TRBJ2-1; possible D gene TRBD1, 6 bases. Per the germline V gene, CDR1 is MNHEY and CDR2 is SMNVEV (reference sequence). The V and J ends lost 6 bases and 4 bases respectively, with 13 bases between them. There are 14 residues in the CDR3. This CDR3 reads CASSRTVPYNEQFF. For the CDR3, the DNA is TGTGCCAGCAGCAGGACAGTTCCTTACAATGAGCAGTTCTTC.

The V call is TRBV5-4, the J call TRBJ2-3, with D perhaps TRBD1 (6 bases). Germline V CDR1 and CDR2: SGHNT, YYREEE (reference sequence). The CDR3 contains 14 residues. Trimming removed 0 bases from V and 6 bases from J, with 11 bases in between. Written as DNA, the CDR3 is TGTGCCAGCAGCTTGGAGCTGGGGGCTGATACGCAGTATTTT. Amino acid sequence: CASSLELGADTQYF.

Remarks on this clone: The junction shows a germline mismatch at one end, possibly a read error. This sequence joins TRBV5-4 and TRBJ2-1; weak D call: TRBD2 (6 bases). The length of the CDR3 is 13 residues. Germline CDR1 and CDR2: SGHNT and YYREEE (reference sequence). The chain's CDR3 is CASSPGLDNEQFF. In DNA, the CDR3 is TGCGCCAGCAGCCCGGGACTCGACAATGAGCAGTTCTTC.

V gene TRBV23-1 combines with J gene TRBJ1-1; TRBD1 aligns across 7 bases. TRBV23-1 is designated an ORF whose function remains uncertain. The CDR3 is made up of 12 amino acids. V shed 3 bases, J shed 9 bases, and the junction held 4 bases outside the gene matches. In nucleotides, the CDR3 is TGCGCCAGCAGTCACGACAGGGCCCAAGCTTTCTTT. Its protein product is CASSHDRAQAFF.